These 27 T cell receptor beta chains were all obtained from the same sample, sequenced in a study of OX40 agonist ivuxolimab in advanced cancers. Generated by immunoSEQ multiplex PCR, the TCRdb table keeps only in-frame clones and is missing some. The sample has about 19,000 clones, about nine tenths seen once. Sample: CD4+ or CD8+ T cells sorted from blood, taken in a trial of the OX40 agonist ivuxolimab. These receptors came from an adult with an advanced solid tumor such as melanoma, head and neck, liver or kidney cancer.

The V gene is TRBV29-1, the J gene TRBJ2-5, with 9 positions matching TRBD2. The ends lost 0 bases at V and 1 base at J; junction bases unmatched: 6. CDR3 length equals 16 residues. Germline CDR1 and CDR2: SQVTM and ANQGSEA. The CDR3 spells CSVEDHKTSGQETQYF. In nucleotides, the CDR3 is TGCAGCGTTGAAGATCATAAGACTAGCGGCCAAGAGACCCAGTACTTC.

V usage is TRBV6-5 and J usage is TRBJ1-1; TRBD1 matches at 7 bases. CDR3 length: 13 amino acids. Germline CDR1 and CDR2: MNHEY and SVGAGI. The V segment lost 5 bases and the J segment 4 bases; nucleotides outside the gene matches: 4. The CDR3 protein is CASSRQGGTEAFF. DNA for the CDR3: TGTGCCAGCAGTAGACAGGGAGGCACTGAAGCTTTCTTT.

CDR3 DNA: TGTGCCAGCAGTCCACCCGGAGGGACCCAGTACTTC. Residues: CASSPPGGTQYF. The chain joins TRBV27 to TRBJ2-5; perhaps TRBD2 as D (5 bases). V lost 5 bases to trimming and J lost 7 bases, with 11 bases between them. Germline values: CDR1 MNHEY, CDR2 SMNVEV (reference sequence). The CDR3 has 12 residues.

The CDR3 nucleotides read TGCAGCGTTGAAACTACAGGGACTGAAGCTTTCTTT. Protein sequence: CSVETTGTEAFF. V and J are TRBV29-1 and TRBJ1-1, with D possibly being TRBD1 (6 bases). The germline V gene has CDR1 SQVTM and CDR2 ANQGSEA. The V end lost 2 bases, the J end lost 5 bases, and 9 bases lay between the germline ends. CDR3 length: 12 residues. Together with reference TRBV29-1 and TRBJ1-1, the CDR3 gives the full variable domain: SAVISQKPSRDICQRGTSLTIQCQVDSQVTMMFWYRQQPGQSLTLIATANQGSEATYESGFVIDKFPISRPNLTFSTLTVSNMSPEDSSIYLCSVETTGTEAFFGQGTRLTVV.

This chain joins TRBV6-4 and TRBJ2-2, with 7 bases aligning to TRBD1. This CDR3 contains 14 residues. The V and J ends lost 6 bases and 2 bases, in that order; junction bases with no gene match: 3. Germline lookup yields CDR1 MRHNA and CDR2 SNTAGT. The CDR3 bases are TGTGCCAGCAGGACAGGGAGAAACACCGGGGAGCTGTTTTTT. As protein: CASRTGRNTGELFF.

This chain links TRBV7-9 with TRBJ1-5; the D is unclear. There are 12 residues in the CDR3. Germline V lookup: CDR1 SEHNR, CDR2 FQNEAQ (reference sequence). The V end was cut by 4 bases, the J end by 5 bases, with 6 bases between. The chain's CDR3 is CASSYQDQPQHF. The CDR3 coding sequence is TGTGCCAGCAGCTACCAGGATCAGCCCCAGCATTTT.

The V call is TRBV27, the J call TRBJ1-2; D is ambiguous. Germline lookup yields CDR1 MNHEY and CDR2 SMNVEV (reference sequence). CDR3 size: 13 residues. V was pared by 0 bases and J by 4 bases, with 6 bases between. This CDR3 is CASSLSGSYGYTF. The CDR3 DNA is TGTGCCAGCAGTTTATCGGGCAGCTATGGCTACACCTTC.

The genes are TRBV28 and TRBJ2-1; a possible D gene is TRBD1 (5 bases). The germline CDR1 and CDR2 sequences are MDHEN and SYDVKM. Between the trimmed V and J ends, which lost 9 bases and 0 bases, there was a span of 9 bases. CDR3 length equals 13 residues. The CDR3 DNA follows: TGTGCCAGTAGACAGAGCTCCTACAATGAGCAGTTCTTC. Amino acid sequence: CASRQSSYNEQFF.

Written as DNA, the CDR3 is TGTGCCAGCAGACCAAGACCGGGACTAGCGGGATGGAGGGATGAGCAGTTCTTC. It specifies CASRPRPGLAGWRDEQFF. This chain uses TRBV14 with TRBJ2-1, with 13 bases lining up with TRBD2. V lost 6 bases, J lost 8 bases, and 16 bases stayed unmatched. This CDR3 has 18 amino acids. Germline loops: CDR1 SGHDN, CDR2 FVKESK.

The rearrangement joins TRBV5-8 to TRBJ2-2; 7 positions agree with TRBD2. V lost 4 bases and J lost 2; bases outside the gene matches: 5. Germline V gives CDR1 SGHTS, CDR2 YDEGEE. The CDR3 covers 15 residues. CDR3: CASSRGDTNTGELFF. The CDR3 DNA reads TGTGCCAGCAGCCGGGGGGATACCAACACCGGGGAGCTGTTTTTT. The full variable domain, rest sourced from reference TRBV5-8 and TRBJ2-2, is EAGVTQSPTHLIKTRGQQATLRCSPISGHTSVYWYQQALGLGLQFLLWYDEGEERNRGNFPPRFSGRQFPNYSSELNVNALELEDSALYLCASSRGDTNTGELFFGEGSRLTVL.

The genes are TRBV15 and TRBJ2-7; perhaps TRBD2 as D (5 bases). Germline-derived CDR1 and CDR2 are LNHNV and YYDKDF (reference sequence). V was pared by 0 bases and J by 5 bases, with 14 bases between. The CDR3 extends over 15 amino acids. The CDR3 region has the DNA TGTGCCACCAGCAGAGATCGGGGTGTTGGCAACGAGCAGTACTTC. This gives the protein CATSRDRGVGNEQYF.

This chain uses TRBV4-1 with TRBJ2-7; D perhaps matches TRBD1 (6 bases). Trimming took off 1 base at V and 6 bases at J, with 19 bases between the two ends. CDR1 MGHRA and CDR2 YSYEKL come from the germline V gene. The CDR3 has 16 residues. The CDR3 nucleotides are TGCGCCAGCAGCCAAGTCCACAGGGTCCTCGAGGGCGAGCAGTACTTC. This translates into CASSQVHRVLEGEQYF.

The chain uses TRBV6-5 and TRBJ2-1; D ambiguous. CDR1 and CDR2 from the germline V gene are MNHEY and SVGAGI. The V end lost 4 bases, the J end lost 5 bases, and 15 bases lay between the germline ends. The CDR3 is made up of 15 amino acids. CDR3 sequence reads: CASSSVPSAHNEQFF. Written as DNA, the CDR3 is TGTGCCAGCAGTTCCGTCCCCAGCGCCCACAATGAGCAGTTCTTC.

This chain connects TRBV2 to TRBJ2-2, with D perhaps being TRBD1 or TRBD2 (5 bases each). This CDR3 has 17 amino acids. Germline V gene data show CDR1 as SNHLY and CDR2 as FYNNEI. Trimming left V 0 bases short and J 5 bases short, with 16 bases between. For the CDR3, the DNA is TGTGCCAGCAGTGAAGCGCATGGGACCCGACGGACCGGGGAGCTGTTTTTT. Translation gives CASSEAHGTRRTGELFF.

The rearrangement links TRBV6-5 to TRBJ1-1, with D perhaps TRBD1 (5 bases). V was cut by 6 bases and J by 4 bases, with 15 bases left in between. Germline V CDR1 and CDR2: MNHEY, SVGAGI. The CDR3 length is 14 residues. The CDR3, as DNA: TGTGCCAGCAGGATGTCAAGGCAGGGCACTGAAGCTTTCTTT. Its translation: CASRMSRQGTEAFF.

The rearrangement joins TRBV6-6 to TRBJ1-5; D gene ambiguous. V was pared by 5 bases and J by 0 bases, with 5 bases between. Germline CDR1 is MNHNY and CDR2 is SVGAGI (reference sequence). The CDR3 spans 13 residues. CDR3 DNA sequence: TGTGCCAGCAGTCCTTATAGCAATCAGCCCCAGCATTTT. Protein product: CASSPYSNQPQHF.

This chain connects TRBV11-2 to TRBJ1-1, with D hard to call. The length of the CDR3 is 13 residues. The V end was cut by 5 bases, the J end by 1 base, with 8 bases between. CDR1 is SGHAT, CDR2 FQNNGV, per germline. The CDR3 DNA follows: TGTGCCAGCAGCCCCCCCCGGAACACTGAAGCTTTCTTT. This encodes CASSPPRNTEAFF.

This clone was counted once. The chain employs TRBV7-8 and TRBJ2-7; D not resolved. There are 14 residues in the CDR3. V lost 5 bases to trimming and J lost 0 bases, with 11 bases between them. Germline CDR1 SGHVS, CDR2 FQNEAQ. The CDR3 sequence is CASSLWHPSYEQYF. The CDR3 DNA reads TGTGCCAGCAGCCTCTGGCACCCCTCCTACGAGCAGTACTTC.

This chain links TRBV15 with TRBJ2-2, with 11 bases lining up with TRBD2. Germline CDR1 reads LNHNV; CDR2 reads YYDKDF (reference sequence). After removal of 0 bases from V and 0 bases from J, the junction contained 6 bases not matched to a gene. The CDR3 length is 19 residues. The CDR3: CATSRDPTSGVANTGELFF. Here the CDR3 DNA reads TGTGCCACCAGCAGAGATCCGACTAGCGGGGTGGCGAACACCGGGGAGCTGTTTTTT.

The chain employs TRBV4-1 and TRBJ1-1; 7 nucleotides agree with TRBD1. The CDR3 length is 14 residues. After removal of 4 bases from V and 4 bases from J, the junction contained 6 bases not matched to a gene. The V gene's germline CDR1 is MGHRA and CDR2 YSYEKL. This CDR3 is CASSLDREGTEAFF. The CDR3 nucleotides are TGCGCCAGCAGCCTCGACAGGGAGGGCACTGAAGCTTTCTTT.

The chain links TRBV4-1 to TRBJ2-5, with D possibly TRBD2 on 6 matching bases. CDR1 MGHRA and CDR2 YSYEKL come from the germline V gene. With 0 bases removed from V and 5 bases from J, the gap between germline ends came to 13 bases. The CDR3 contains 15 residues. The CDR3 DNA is TGCGCCAGCAGCCAAGAACGGGAGTGGGGCGAGACCCAGTACTTC. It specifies CASSQEREWGETQYF.

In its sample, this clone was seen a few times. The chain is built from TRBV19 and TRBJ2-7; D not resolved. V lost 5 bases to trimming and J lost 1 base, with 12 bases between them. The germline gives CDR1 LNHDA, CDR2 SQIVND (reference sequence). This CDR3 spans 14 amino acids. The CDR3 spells CASSLGFVSYEQYF. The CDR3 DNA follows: TGTGCCAGTAGTTTGGGGTTTGTATCCTACGAGCAGTACTTC.

CDR3 sequence: CASSSRRYLEGSYEQYF. The DNA of the CDR3 is TGTGCCAGCAGCTCCCGTCGATATCTAGAGGGCTCCTACGAGCAGTACTTC. This sequence joins TRBV13 and TRBJ2-7; TRBD2 might be the D (5 bases). Trimming took off 4 bases at V and 0 bases at J, with 19 bases between the two ends. The CDR3 sequence is 17 residues long. Germline loops: CDR1 PRHDT, CDR2 FYEKMQ (reference sequence).

The CDR3 DNA reads TGTGCCAGCACCCGAGGTGTCGACAGGCTCTATGGCTACACCTTC. Protein product: CASTRGVDRLYGYTF. This chain uses TRBV28 with TRBJ1-2, with D possibly TRBD1 on 6 matching bases. Trimming left V 7 bases short and J 4 bases short, with 19 bases between. From germline, CDR1 is MDHEN and CDR2 SYDVKM. This CDR3 is built from 15 residues.

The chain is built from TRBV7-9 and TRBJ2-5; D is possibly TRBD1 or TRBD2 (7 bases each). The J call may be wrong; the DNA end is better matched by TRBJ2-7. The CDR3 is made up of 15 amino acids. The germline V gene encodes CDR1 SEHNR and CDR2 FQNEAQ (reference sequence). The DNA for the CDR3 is TGTGCCAGCAGTTTAACCGGGACAGCGGGGTACGAGCAGTACTTC. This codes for CASSLTGTAGYEQYF.

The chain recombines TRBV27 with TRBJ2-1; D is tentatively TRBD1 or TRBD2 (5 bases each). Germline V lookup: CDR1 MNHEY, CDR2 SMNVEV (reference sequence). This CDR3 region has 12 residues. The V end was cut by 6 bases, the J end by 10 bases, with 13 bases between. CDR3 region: CASSPGSKEQFF. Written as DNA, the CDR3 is TGTGCCAGCAGCCCAGGGAGTAAAGAGCAGTTCTTC.

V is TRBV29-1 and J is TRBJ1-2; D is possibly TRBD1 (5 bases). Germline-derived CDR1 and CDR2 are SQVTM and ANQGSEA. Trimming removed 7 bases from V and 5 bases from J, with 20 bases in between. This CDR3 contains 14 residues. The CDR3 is CSAITGRPAYGYTF. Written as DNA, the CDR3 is TGCAGCGCAATTACGGGACGGCCGGCTTATGGCTACACCTTC.